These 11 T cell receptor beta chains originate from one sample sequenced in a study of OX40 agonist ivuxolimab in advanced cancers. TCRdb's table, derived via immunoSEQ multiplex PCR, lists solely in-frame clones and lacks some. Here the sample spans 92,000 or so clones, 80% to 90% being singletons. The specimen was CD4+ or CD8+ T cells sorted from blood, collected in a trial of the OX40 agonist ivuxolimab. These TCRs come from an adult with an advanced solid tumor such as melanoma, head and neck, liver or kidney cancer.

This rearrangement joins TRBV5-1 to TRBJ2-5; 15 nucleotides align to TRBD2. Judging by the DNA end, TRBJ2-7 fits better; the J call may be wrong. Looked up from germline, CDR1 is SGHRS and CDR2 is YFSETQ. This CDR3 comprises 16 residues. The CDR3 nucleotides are TGCGCCAGCAGCTTGGCGGGGACTAGCGGGAGGTACGAGCAGTACTTC. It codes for CASSLAGTSGRYEQYF.

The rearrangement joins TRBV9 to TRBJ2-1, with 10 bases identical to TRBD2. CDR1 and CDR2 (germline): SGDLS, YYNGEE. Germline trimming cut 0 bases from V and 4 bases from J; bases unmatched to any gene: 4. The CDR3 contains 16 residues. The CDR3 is CASSVATSGIYNEQFF. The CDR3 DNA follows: TGTGCCAGCAGCGTAGCAACTAGCGGGATATACAATGAGCAGTTCTTC.

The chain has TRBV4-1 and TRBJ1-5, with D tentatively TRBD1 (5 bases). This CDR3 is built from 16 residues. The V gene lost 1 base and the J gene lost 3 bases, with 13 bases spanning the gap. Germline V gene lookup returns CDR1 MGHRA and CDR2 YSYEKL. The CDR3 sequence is CASSQGGRGSNQPQHF. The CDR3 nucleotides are TGCGCCAGCAGCCAAGGGGGGAGAGGGTCCAATCAGCCCCAGCATTTT.

The CDR3 DNA is TGTGCCAGCAGCCCCGACAGGGGGCGCCCAGATACGCAGTATTTT. Its translation: CASSPDRGRPDTQYF. The genes are TRBV27 and TRBJ2-3, with 10 bases lining up with TRBD1. Germline-derived CDR1 and CDR2 are MNHEY and SMNVEV (reference sequence). V dropped 6 bases and J dropped 4; count of bases not matched to a gene: 7. CDR3 length equals 15 residues.

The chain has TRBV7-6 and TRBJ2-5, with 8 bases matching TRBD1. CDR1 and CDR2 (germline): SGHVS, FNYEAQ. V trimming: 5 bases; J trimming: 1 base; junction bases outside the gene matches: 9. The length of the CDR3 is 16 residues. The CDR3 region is CASSQFMDRVQETQYF. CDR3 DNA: TGTGCCAGCAGCCAATTCATGGACAGGGTCCAAGAGACCCAGTACTTC. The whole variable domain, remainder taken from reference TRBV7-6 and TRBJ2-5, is GAGVSQSPRYKVTKRGQDVALRCDPISGHVSLYWYRQALGQGPEFLTYFNYEAQQDKSGLPNDRFSAERPEGSISTLTIQRTEQRDSAMYRCASSQFMDRVQETQYFGPGTRLLVL.

CDR3 sequence reads: CASSPLREETQYF. In DNA form, the CDR3 reads TGTGCCAGCAGCCCCTTAAGAGAAGAGACCCAGTACTTC. This chain joins TRBV7-9 and TRBJ2-5; D ambiguous. The CDR3 covers 13 residues. Looked up from germline, CDR1 is SEHNR and CDR2 is FQNEAQ (reference sequence). V lost 5 bases and J lost 3, with 10 bases in between.

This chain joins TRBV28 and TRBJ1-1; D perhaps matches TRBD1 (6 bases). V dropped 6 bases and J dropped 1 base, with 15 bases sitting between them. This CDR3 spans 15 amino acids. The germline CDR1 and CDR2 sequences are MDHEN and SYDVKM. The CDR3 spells CASSLTLGGNTEAFF. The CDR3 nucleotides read TGTGCCAGCAGCTTAACCTTAGGGGGGAACACTGAAGCTTTCTTT.

CDR3: CATSRLKRGRDTYEQYF. The CDR3 bases are TGTGCCACCAGCCGCCTGAAGCGCGGCAGGGACACCTACGAGCAGTACTTC. This chain uses TRBV15 with TRBJ2-7; possible D gene TRBD1, 6 bases. The CDR3 runs to 17 residues. Germline V gene data show CDR1 as LNHNV and CDR2 as YYDKDF (reference sequence). Between the trimmed V and J ends, which lost 5 bases and 2 bases, there was a span of 22 bases.

CDR3: CASSVLLGDNEQFF. The CDR3, as DNA: TGTGCCAGCAGCGTACTGCTGGGAGACAATGAGCAGTTCTTC. V and J are TRBV9 and TRBJ2-1; possibly TRBD2 for D (5 bases). CDR1 and CDR2 from the germline V gene are SGDLS and YYNGEE. V lost 1 base and J lost 5, with 10 bases in between. This CDR3 region has 14 residues.

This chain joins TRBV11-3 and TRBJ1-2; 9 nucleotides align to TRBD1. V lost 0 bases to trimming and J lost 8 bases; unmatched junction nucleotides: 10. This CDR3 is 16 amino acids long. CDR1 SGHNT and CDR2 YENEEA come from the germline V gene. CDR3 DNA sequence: TGTGCCAGCAGCTTAGATCGATACCGGGACAGGGAAGGCTACACCTTC. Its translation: CASSLDRYRDREGYTF.

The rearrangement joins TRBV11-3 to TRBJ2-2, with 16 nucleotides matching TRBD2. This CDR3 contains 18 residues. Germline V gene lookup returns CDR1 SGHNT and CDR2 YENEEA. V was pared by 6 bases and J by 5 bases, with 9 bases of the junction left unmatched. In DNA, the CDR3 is TGTGCCAGCAGTTCCGGGACTAGCGGGAGGGCGGGGACCGGGGAGCTGTTTTTT. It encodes CASSSGTSGRAGTGELFF.